These 23 T cell receptor beta chains were all obtained from the same sample, sequenced in a study of blood T cell repertoires in COVID-19. Measured with immunoSEQ multiplex PCR; TCRdb has only the in-frame clones, and not every one. The data hold 110,000 or so clones, with more than 80% observed a single time. The sequenced sample was peripheral blood. The receptors stem from a woman aged 55-70 years with COVID-19, enrolled during active disease.

This rearrangement joins TRBV4-1 to TRBJ1-2, with D tentatively TRBD1 (5 bases). Trimming pared 0 bases from V and 2 bases from J, leaving 10 bases between. The CDR3 has 15 residues. The germline CDR1 and CDR2 sequences are MGHRA and YSYEKL. The CDR3 reads CASSQDTGLNYGYTF. In DNA, the CDR3 is TGCGCCAGCAGCCAAGATACAGGCCTGAACTATGGCTACACCTTC.

This chain links TRBV6-1 with TRBJ1-5; 7 bases line up with TRBD1. The J segment lost 4 bases and the V segment lost 4 bases, leaving 10 bases of the junction unmatched. This CDR3 has 16 residues. Germline assignment: CDR1 MNHNS and CDR2 SASEGT. CDR3 in DNA: TGTGCCAGCAGTGCTACCGGGACAGAAAAAAATCAGCCCCAGCATTTT. It specifies CASSATGTEKNQPQHF.

V and J are TRBV14 and TRBJ2-7, with 10 bases fitting TRBD1. The CDR3 loop spans 18 amino acids. Germline V gene sequence: CDR1 SGHDN, CDR2 FVKESK. The V gene end was trimmed by 2 bases and the J gene end by 3 bases; junction bases not matched to a gene: 13. CDR3 in DNA: TGTGCCAGCAGCCAATCCGGGACAGGGGCCAGAGCCTACTACGAGCAGTACTTC. It specifies CASSQSGTGARAYYEQYF.

This clone showed up just a few times. The chain uses TRBV28 and TRBJ2-2; D might be TRBD2 (6 bases). Germline V gene lookup returns CDR1 MDHEN and CDR2 SYDVKM. V shed 11 bases and J shed 6 bases, with 19 bases lying between them. CDR3 length equals 14 residues. The CDR3 coding sequence is TGTGCCTCCCTTTTCCAGGGCGGGGCCGGGGAGCTGTTTTTT. This gives the protein CASLFQGGAGELFF.

This clone was recorded a few times. The gene calls are TRBV18 and TRBJ2-7; D is perhaps TRBD2 (5 bases). Between the trimmed V and J ends, which lost 2 bases and 2 bases, there was a span of 13 bases. Per the germline V gene, CDR1 is KGHSH and CDR2 is LQKENI. The CDR3 contains 15 residues. In DNA, the CDR3 is TGTGCCAGCTCACCAGCGGGCCATCGCGCCTACGAGCAGTACTTC. Translating it yields CASSPAGHRAYEQYF.

The chain recombines TRBV7-9 with TRBJ2-1; 11 bases fit TRBD2. This CDR3 spans 17 amino acids. V gave up 1 base and J gave up 4 bases; unmatched junction bases: 6. Germline CDR1 and CDR2: SEHNR and FQNEAQ (reference sequence). CDR3 amino acids: CASSLDSGGARYNEQFF. CDR3 coding DNA: TGTGCCAGCAGCTTAGATAGCGGGGGGGCCAGGTACAATGAGCAGTTCTTC.

The J gene is TRBJ1-1, the V gene TRBV3-1 (or the pseudogene TRBV3-2); weak D call: TRBD1 (6 bases). Trimming took off 4 bases at V and 2 bases at J, with 17 bases between the two ends. This CDR3 is 16 amino acids long. Germline V gene lookup returns CDR1 LGHDT and CDR2 YNNKEL (reference sequence). The CDR3 reads CASSRHGRGINTEAFF. The CDR3 DNA reads as TGTGCCAGCAGCCGCCACGGCAGGGGAATAAACACTGAAGCTTTCTTT.

The V and J genes are TRBV5-4 and TRBJ1-1, with D unclear. The CDR3 is made up of 15 amino acids. V was shortened by 0 bases and J by 1 base, with 10 bases between the two germline ends. Germline V gene data show CDR1 as SGHNT and CDR2 as YYREEE (reference sequence). The CDR3 DNA reads as TGTGCCAGCAGCTTGGCTGGCAGAACGAACACTGAAGCTTTCTTT. The encoded protein is CASSLAGRTNTEAFF.

The CDR3 region is CASSSTTDSANYGYTF. The CDR3 DNA reads as TGTGCCAGCTCATCGACGACGGACAGTGCAAACTATGGCTACACCTTC. V usage is TRBV18 and J usage is TRBJ1-2, with a possible D match to TRBD1 (6 bases). The CDR3 loop spans 16 amino acids. V shed 5 bases and J shed 2 bases, with 18 bases lying between them. The germline V gene encodes CDR1 KGHSH and CDR2 LQKENI.

The genes are TRBV4-2 and TRBJ1-1; 9 bases align to TRBD1. The V segment lost 5 bases and the J segment 3 bases; nucleotides outside the gene matches: 10. CDR3 length equals 16 residues. Germline values: CDR1 LGHNA, CDR2 YNFKEQ. Here the CDR3 DNA reads TGTGCCAGCAGCACCGGGACAGGGATCGGGTACACTGAAGCTTTCTTT. It yields the protein CASSTGTGIGYTEAFF.

This chain connects TRBV14 to TRBJ2-7; possible D gene TRBD2, 5 bases. Germline CDR1 and CDR2: SGHDN and FVKESK. The CDR3 is 15 amino acids. The V and J ends lost 1 base and 2 bases respectively, with 12 bases between them. Written as DNA, the CDR3 is TGTGCCAGCAGCCAAGTAGAGGGAGTACCCTACGAGCAGTACTTC. Translated: CASSQVEGVPYEQYF. Based on the CDR3 plus reference TRBV14 and TRBJ2-7, the full variable domain is EAGVTQFPSHSVIEKGQTVTLRCDPISGHDNLYWYRRVMGKEIKFLLHFVKESKQDESGMPNNRFLAERTGGTYSTLKVQPAELEDSGVYFCASSQVEGVPYEQYFGPGTRLTVT.

The chain employs TRBV9 and TRBJ1-4, with no clear D. This CDR3 region has 13 residues. CDR1 and CDR2 (germline): SGDLS, YYNGEE. V shed 3 bases and J shed 10 bases, with 13 bases lying between them. The CDR3 loop is CASSGGLTGKLFF. CDR3 DNA sequence: TGTGCCAGCAGCGGAGGGCTGACTGGAAAACTGTTTTTT.

The chain links TRBV19 to TRBJ1-2; 9 bases fit TRBD1. Trimming cost V 4 bases and J 4 bases; bases outside gene matches: 7. The CDR3 is 15 amino acids. Germline V gives CDR1 LNHDA, CDR2 SQIVND (reference sequence). Here the CDR3 DNA reads TGTGCCAGTAGTAGGGCGGGACAGGGCGTCTATGGCTACACCTTC. It yields the protein CASSRAGQGVYGYTF.

The rearrangement uses TRBV2 and TRBJ2-7; 8 bases align to TRBD2. Germline CDR1 and CDR2: SNHLY and FYNNEI. This CDR3 has 14 residues. Unmatched junction bases numbered 6, after V lost 5 bases and J lost 3 bases. CDR3 protein: CASSPRGGGYEQYF. For the CDR3, the DNA is TGTGCCAGCAGTCCTCGGGGGGGAGGCTACGAGCAGTACTTC.

This clone appeared once. The rearrangement uses TRBV19 and TRBJ1-5; D possibly corresponds to TRBD1 (5 bases). V lost 5 bases to trimming and J lost 4 bases, with 21 bases between them. This CDR3 is 17 amino acids long. Germline CDR1 and CDR2: LNHDA and SQIVND (reference sequence). The CDR3 region has the DNA TGTGCCAGTAGTCCATGGACAACGTCAGGTTTTAATCAGCCCCAGCATTTT. This gives the protein CASSPWTTSGFNQPQHF.

This clone is a singleton in its sample. The V and J genes are TRBV19 and TRBJ1-3; 8 bases are a match to TRBD1. This CDR3 spans 16 amino acids. V trimming: 3 bases; J trimming: 5 bases; junction bases outside the gene matches: 9. CDR1 is LNHDA, CDR2 SQIVND, per germline (reference sequence). The CDR3 sequence is CASSMDPTGDRNTIYF. The DNA of the CDR3 is TGTGCCAGTAGTATGGACCCGACAGGGGATAGAAACACCATATATTTT.

The rearrangement links TRBV27 to TRBJ2-1; D is possibly TRBD2 (7 bases). Trimming left V 5 bases short and J 12 bases short, with 26 bases between. The germline V gene has CDR1 MNHEY and CDR2 SMNVEV (reference sequence). CDR3 length: 16 residues. CDR3 nucleotide sequence: TGTGCCAGCAGTCCCCCCTGGCGGGGGCCCGGTGAAGGGCAGTTCTTC. Its translation: CASSPPWRGPGEGQFF.

The chain uses TRBV14 and TRBJ1-2; D is ambiguous. V gave up 3 bases and J gave up 2 bases, with 10 bases separating them. The germline V gene has CDR1 SGHDN and CDR2 FVKESK. The CDR3 runs 14 residues. CDR3 coding DNA: TGTGCCAGCAGCCATGGAGGTCCAAACTATGGCTACACCTTC. This gives the protein CASSHGGPNYGYTF.

J is TRBJ2-3 and V is TRBV25-1, with D possibly matching TRBD1 (6 bases). The CDR3 runs to 15 residues. Germline CDR1 and CDR2: MGHDK and SYGVNS. Trimming stripped 4 bases from V and 6 bases from J, with 17 bases between. The CDR3 reads CASSAAGTPEDTQYF. The DNA for the CDR3 is TGTGCCAGCAGTGCGGCTGGGACACCAGAGGATACGCAGTATTTT.

The chain couples TRBV5-1 to TRBJ2-5, with D tentatively TRBD2 (7 bases). Germline CDR1 SGHRS, CDR2 YFSETQ. Trimming took off 3 bases at V and 1 base at J, with 16 bases between the two ends. The CDR3 is 16 residues long. In nucleotides, the CDR3 is TGCGCCAGCAGCTCCTTTGCGGGGGACACCCAAGAGACCCAGTACTTC. This translates into CASSSFAGDTQETQYF.

CDR3 nucleotide sequence: TGTGCCAGCAGCGTAGATCAGGGATCCACCGGGGAGCTGTTTTTT. Translating it yields CASSVDQGSTGELFF. The chain links TRBV9 to TRBJ2-2; weak D call: TRBD1 (5 bases). Germline values: CDR1 SGDLS, CDR2 YYNGEE. V was pared by 0 bases and J by 4 bases, with 10 bases between. The CDR3 sequence is 15 residues long.

This clone was picked up a small number of times. The rearrangement uses TRBV3-1 (or the pseudogene TRBV3-2) and TRBJ2-6, with D hard to call. Trimming removed 3 bases at V and 0 bases at J, with 6 bases between. CDR1 LGHDT and CDR2 YNNKEL come from the germline V gene (reference sequence). This CDR3 spans 15 amino acids. Here the CDR3 reads CASSQWSSGANVLTF. CDR3 DNA sequence: TGTGCCAGCAGCCAGTGGAGCTCTGGGGCCAACGTCCTGACTTTC.

The chain uses TRBV5-1 and TRBJ1-4; 11 nucleotides match TRBD1. With 6 bases clipped from V and 8 bases from J, the junction kept 6 bases outside the gene matches. CDR1 SGHRS and CDR2 YFSETQ come from the germline V gene. The CDR3 extends over 14 amino acids. The DNA for the CDR3 is TGCGCCAGCAAATGGACAGGGGGCGCGGAAAAACTGTTTTTT. This encodes CASKWTGGAEKLFF.